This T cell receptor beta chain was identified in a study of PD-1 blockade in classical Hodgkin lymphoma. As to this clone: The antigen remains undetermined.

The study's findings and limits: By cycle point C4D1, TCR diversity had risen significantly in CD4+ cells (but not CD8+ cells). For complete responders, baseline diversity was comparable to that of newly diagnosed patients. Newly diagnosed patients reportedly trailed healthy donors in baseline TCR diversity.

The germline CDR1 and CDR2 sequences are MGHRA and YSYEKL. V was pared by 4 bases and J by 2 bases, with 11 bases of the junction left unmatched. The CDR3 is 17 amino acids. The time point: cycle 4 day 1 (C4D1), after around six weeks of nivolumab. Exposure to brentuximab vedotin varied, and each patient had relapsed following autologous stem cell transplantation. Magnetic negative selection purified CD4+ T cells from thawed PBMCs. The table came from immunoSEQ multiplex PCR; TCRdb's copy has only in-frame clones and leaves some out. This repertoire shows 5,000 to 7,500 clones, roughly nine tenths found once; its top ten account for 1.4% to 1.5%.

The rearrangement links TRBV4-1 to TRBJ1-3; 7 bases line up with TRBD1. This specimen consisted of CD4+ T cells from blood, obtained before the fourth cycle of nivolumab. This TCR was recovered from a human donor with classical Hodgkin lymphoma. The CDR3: CASSLRQGEDTGNTIYF. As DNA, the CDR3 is TGCGCCAGCAGCCTACGGCAGGGGGAAGACACTGGAAACACCATATATTTT.